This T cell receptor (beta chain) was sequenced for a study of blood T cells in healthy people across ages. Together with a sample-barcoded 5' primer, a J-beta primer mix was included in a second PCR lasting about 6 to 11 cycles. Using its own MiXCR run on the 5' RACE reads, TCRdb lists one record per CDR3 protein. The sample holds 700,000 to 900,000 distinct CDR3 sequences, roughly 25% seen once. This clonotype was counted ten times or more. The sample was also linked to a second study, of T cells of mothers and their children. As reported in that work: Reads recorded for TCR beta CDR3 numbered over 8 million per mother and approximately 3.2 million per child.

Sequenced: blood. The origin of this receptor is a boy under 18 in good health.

The CDR3 protein is CASSLGRYANEQFF. The DNA for the CDR3 is TGTGCCAGCAGTTTGGGGCGTTACGCCAATGAGCAGTTCTTC. The J gene is TRBJ2-1, the V gene TRBV28, with D tentatively TRBD1 (5 bases). Germline values: CDR1 MDHEN, CDR2 SYDVKM. The CDR3 covers 14 residues. The V end was cut by 3 bases, the J end by 6 bases, with 12 bases between.